This T cell receptor (beta chain) came from a study of blood T cell repertoires in COVID-19. Overall study: The samples span acute and convalescent COVID-19 from the United States, Italy and Spain.

Here immunoSEQ multiplex PCR was the method, and the copy in TCRdb shows in-frame clones only, minus some. The sample gives a few hundred thousand clones, 70% to 90% of which show up once; 2.9% is in the top ten. Germline assignment: CDR1 SNHLY and CDR2 FYNNEI. This CDR3 comprises 11 residues. The V end lost 3 bases, the J end lost 5 bases, and 5 bases lay between the germline ends. This chain connects TRBV2 to TRBJ2-7; D gene uncertain. Sequencing used peripheral blood. The TCR comes from a man aged 45-65 years who had recovered from COVID-19. This CDR3 is CASSDIHEQYF. For the CDR3, the DNA is TGTGCCAGCAGTGATATTCACGAGCAGTACTTC.